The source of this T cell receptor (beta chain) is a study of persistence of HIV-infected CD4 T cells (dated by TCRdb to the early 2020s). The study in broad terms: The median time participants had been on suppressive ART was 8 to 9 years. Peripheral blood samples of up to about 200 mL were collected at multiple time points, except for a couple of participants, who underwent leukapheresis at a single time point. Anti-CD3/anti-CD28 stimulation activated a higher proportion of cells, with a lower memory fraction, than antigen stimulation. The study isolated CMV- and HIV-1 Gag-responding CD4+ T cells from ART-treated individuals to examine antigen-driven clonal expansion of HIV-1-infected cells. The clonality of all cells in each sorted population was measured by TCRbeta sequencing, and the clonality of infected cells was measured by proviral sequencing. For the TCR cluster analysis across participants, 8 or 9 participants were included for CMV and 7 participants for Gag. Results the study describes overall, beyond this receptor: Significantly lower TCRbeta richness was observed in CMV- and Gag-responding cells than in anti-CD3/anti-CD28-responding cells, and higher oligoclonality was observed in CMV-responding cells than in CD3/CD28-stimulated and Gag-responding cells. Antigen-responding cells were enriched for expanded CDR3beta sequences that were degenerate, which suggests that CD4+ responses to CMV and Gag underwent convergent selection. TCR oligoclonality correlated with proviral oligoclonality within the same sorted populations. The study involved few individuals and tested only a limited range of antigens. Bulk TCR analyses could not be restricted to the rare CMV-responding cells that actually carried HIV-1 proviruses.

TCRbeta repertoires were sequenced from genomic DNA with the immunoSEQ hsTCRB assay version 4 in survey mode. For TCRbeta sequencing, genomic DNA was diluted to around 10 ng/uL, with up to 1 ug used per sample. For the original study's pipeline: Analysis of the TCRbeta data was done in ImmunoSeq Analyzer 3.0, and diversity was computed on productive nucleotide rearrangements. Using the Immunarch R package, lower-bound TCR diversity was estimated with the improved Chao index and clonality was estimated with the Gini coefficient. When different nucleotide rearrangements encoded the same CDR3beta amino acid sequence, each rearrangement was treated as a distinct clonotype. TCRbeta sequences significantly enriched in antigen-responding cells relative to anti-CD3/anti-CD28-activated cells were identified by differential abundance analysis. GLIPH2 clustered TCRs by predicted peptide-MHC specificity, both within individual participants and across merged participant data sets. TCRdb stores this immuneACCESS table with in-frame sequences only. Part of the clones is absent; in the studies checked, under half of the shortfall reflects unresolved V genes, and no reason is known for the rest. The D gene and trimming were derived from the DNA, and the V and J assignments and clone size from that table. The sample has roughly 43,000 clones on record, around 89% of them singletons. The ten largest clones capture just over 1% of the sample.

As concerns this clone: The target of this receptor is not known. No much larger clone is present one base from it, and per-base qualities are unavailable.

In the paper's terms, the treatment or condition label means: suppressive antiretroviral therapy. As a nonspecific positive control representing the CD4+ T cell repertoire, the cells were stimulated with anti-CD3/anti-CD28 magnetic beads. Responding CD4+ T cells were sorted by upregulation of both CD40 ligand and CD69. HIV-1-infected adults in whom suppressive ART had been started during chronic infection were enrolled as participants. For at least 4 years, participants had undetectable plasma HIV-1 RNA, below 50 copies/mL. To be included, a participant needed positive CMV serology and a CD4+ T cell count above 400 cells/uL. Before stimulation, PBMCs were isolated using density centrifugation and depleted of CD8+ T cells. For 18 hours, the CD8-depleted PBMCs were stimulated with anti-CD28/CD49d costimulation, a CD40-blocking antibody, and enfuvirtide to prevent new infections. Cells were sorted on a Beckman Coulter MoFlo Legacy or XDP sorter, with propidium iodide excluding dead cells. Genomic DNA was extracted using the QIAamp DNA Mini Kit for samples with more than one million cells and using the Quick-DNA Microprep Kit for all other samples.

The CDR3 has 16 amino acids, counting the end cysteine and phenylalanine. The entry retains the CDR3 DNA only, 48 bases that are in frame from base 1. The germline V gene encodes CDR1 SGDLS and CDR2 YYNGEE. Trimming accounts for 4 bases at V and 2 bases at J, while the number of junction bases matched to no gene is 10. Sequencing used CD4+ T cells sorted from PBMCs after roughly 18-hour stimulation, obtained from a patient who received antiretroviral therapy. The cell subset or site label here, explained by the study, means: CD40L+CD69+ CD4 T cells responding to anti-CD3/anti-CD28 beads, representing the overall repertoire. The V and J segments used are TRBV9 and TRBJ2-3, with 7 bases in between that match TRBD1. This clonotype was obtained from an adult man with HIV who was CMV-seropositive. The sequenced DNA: TGTGCCAGCAGCCTAGAGGGGGCTACGATCACAGATACGCAGTATTTT. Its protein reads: CASSLEGATITDTQYF.